One sample yielded the 19 T cell receptor beta chains listed below, sequenced in a study of shared clonotypes between healthy human individuals. TCRdb's copy holds only in-frame clones and misses some; the assay was immunoSEQ multiplex PCR. Seen here are 950,000 to 1,300,000 clones, approximately 70% observed once, and the top ten hold approximately 1.5%. Sequenced sample: memory CD4+ T cells sorted from blood. Subset indicated: CD45RA-negative fraction. These receptors were taken from a man between 18 and 35 years old in good health.

This chain uses TRBV11-3 with TRBJ2-5, with no clear D. The CDR3 is 15 residues long. Germline V gene lookup returns CDR1 SGHNT and CDR2 YENEEA. The V and J ends lost 1 base and 5 bases respectively, with 14 bases between them. The CDR3: CASSLVSRPRETQYF. The DNA for the CDR3 is TGTGCCAGCAGCTTAGTGTCTCGCCCCAGGGAGACCCAGTACTTC.

The chain employs TRBV6-1 and TRBJ1-5, with TRBD1 identical over 7 bases. This CDR3 has 16 amino acids. Germline V gene lookup returns CDR1 MNHNS and CDR2 SASEGT. V lost 1 base and J lost 4; bases outside the gene matches: 7. Written as DNA, the CDR3 is TGTGCCAGCAGTGAAGTTCAGGGGGTGAAGAATCAGCCCCAGCATTTT. Translated: CASSEVQGVKNQPQHF.

V is TRBV19 and J is TRBJ2-3; 9 nucleotides match TRBD1. Germline lookup yields CDR1 LNHDA and CDR2 SQIVND (reference sequence). The CDR3 consists of 16 residues. V lost 0 bases and J lost 5; bases outside the gene matches: 6. The CDR3 DNA is TGTGCCAGTAGTATAGACGGGACAGGGCGAGGAGATACGCAGTATTTT. Its protein product is CASSIDGTGRGDTQYF.

This clone was counted between two and nine times. The chain carries TRBV2 and TRBJ1-2; D possibly corresponds to TRBD1 (6 bases). Germline V gene lookup returns CDR1 SNHLY and CDR2 FYNNEI. This CDR3 spans 15 amino acids. Trimming removed 2 bases from V and 2 bases from J, with 12 bases in between. This chain's CDR3 is CASSEFAGVNYGYTF. CDR3 nucleotide sequence: TGTGCCAGCAGTGAATTTGCAGGGGTAAACTATGGCTACACCTTC.

The V and J genes are TRBV19 and TRBJ2-2; D perhaps matches TRBD2 (6 bases). The CDR3 consists of 15 residues. The V end lost 0 bases, the J end lost 5 bases, and 10 bases lay between the germline ends. Germline V CDR1 and CDR2: LNHDA, SQIVND (reference sequence). The CDR3 loop reads CASSIDLRGTGELFF. As DNA, the CDR3 is TGTGCCAGTAGTATAGATCTGCGGGGAACCGGGGAGCTGTTTTTT.

The chain uses TRBV4-1 and TRBJ1-1, with TRBD1 matching 7 bases. V shed 3 bases, J shed 3 bases, and the junction held 7 bases outside the gene matches. The CDR3 runs 15 residues. CDR1 is MGHRA, CDR2 YSYEKL, per germline. DNA for the CDR3: TGCGCCAGCAGCCATAGAGGGGGCGCAGACACTGAAGCTTTCTTT. It specifies CASSHRGGADTEAFF.

CDR3 sequence reads: CASSKRQTNYEQYF. CDR3 DNA sequence: TGCGCCAGCAGTAAGAGACAGACTAACTACGAGCAGTACTTC. The chain combines TRBV10-1 with TRBJ2-7, with D possibly called TRBD1 or TRBD2 (5 bases each). V lost 5 bases, J lost 3 bases, and 14 bases lay in between. The CDR3 length is 14 residues. The germline CDR1 and CDR2 sequences are WNHNN and SYGVQD (reference sequence).

Concerning this clone: The sample carries other DNA sequences with the same CDR3. The gene calls are TRBV9 and TRBJ2-6; possibly TRBD1 for D (6 bases). The CDR3 sequence is 16 residues long. Germline V lookup: CDR1 SGDLS, CDR2 YYNGEE. V was shortened by 0 bases and J by 3 bases, with 10 bases between the two germline ends. CDR3 in DNA: TGTGCCAGCAGCGTAGCCGGGACAAGTGGGGCCAACGTCCTGACTTTC. Amino acids: CASSVAGTSGANVLTF.

Remarks on this clone: This could be a read error, since a much larger clone is one nucleotide away. Distinct nucleotide sequences in the sample also encode this CDR3. The V and J genes are TRBV5-6 and TRBJ2-7, with 9 nucleotides matching TRBD1. Germline-derived CDR1 and CDR2 are SGHDT and YYEEEE. Trimming cost V 4 bases and J 0 bases; bases outside gene matches: 2. The CDR3 length is 14 residues. CDR3 sequence reads: CASSLDRGSYEQYF. CDR3 DNA: TGTGCCAGCAGCCTGGACAGGGGCTCCTACGAGCAGTACTTC. Using reference TRBV5-6 and TRBJ2-7 for the parts outside the CDR3, the full variable domain is DAGVTQSPTHLIKTRGQQVTLRCSPKSGHDTVSWYQQALGQGPQFIFQYYEEEERQRGNFPDRFSGHQFPNYSSELNVNALLLGDSALYLCASSLDRGSYEQYFGPGTRLTVT.

This rearrangement joins TRBV5-1 to TRBJ1-3; tentative D call: TRBD1 (6 bases). The CDR3 consists of 15 residues. Germline lookup yields CDR1 SGHRS and CDR2 YFSETQ. Trimming removed 4 bases from V and 0 bases from J, with 11 bases in between. The chain's CDR3 is CASSMTGNSGNTIYF. For the CDR3, the DNA is TGCGCCAGCAGCATGACAGGCAACTCTGGAAACACCATATATTTT.

The chain uses TRBV5-1 and TRBJ1-3; no reliable D call. The CDR3 has 14 residues. Germline loops: CDR1 SGHRS, CDR2 YFSETQ. The germline V and J ends were trimmed by 7 bases and 4 bases, with 15 bases remaining between them. The CDR3 DNA follows: TGCGCCAGCTCCTCGGACCCGACAGGAAACACCATATATTTT. As protein: CASSSDPTGNTIYF.

The chain is built from TRBV18 and TRBJ1-1, with D perhaps matching TRBD1 (6 bases). V lost 4 bases to trimming and J lost 4 bases, with 13 bases between them. Germline-derived CDR1 and CDR2 are KGHSH and LQKENI. The length of the CDR3 is 14 residues. DNA of the CDR3: TGTGCCAGCTCACGGGCCGGACAGAGCACTGAAGCTTTCTTT. It codes for CASSRAGQSTEAFF.

The chain recombines TRBV6-6 with TRBJ2-4; D ambiguous. The V and J ends lost 3 bases and 2 bases respectively, with 11 bases between them. This CDR3 region has 15 residues. In germline, CDR1 is MNHNY, CDR2 SVGAGI (reference sequence). CDR3 in DNA: TGTGCCAGCAGTTATATTGGCGGAACCAAAAACATTCAGTACTTC. Residues: CASSYIGGTKNIQYF.

This clone was counted once. The chain recombines TRBV6-5 with TRBJ2-5; TRBD2 might be the D (5 bases). The CDR3 has 13 residues. V lost 5 bases and J lost 7, with 14 bases in between. Per the germline V gene, CDR1 is MNHEY and CDR2 is SVGAGI. The CDR3 sequence: CASSVDGGGTQYF. In DNA, the CDR3 is TGTGCCAGCAGTGTGGACGGAGGAGGGACCCAGTACTTC.

The rearrangement links TRBV15 to TRBJ1-1; 9 positions agree with TRBD1. V lost 1 base to trimming and J lost 5 bases; unmatched junction nucleotides: 2. Germline V gene sequence: CDR1 LNHNV, CDR2 YYDKDF (reference sequence). The CDR3 runs to 14 residues. The CDR3 loop reads CATSRGDRATEAFF. CDR3 DNA: TGTGCCACCAGCAGAGGGGACAGGGCTACTGAAGCTTTCTTT. Full variable domain (outside the CDR3, taken from reference TRBV15 and TRBJ1-1): DAMVIQNPRYQVTQFGKPVTLSCSQTLNHNVMYWYQQKSSQAPKLLFHYYDKDFNNEADTPDNFQSRRPNTSFCFLDIRSPGLGDTAMYLCATSRGDRATEAFFGQGTRLTVV.

This clone showed up just a few times. CDR3 sequence reads: CASRDDTGTDTQYF. DNA of the CDR3: TGTGCCAGTAGAGATGACACGGGCACAGATACGCAGTATTTT. V and J are TRBV19 and TRBJ2-3; D not certain. Trimming stripped 6 bases from V and 1 base from J, with 11 bases between. The CDR3 totals 14 residues. Germline assignment: CDR1 LNHDA and CDR2 SQIVND (reference sequence).

This sequence joins TRBV28 and TRBJ2-7; TRBD1 might be the D (5 bases). The germline V gene has CDR1 MDHEN and CDR2 SYDVKM. CDR3 length equals 14 residues. Trimming took 1 base from V and 0 from J, leaving 7 bases between them. Written as DNA, the CDR3 is TGTGCCAGCAGTTTATTGACAGTCTCCTACGAGCAGTACTTC. Protein sequence: CASSLLTVSYEQYF.

In this sample, this clone turned up once. The V gene is TRBV9, the J gene TRBJ2-2; 11 nucleotides align to TRBD1. The junction had 3 bases not matched to a gene; V was cut back by 6 bases and J by 5 bases. CDR1 and CDR2 (germline): SGDLS, YYNGEE. This CDR3 is built from 14 residues. CDR3: CASNRDRGTGELFF. In DNA form, the CDR3 reads TGTGCCAGCAATCGGGACAGGGGGACCGGGGAGCTGTTTTTT.

The chain combines TRBV11-1 with TRBJ2-3; 10 nucleotides align to TRBD2. This CDR3 has 15 amino acids. Germline V gives CDR1 SGHAT, CDR2 FQDESV (reference sequence). Trimming at V came to 3 bases and at J to 4 bases, leaving 4 bases not matched to a gene. The CDR3 sequence is CASSFTSGMPDTQYF. The CDR3 bases are TGTGCCAGCAGCTTCACTAGCGGGATGCCAGATACGCAGTATTTT.